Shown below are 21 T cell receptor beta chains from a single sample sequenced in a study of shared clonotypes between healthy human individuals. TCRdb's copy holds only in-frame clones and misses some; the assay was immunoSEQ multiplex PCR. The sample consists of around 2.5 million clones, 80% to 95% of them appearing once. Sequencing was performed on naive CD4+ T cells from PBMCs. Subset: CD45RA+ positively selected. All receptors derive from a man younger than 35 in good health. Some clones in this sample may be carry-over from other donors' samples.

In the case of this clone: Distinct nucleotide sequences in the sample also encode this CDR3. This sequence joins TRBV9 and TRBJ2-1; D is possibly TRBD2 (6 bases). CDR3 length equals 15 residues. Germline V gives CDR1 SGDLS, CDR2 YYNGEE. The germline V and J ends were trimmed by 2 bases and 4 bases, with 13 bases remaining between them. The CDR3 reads CASSVAAGPYNEQFF. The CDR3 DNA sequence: TGTGCCAGCAGCGTCGCCGCGGGGCCTTACAATGAGCAGTTCTTC.

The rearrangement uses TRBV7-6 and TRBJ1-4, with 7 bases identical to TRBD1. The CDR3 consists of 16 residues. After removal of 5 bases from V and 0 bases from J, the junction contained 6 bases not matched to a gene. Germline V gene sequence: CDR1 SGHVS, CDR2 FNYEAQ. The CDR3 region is CASSLSGTATNEKLFF. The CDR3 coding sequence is TGTGCCAGCAGCCTATCAGGGACAGCAACTAATGAAAAACTGTTTTTT.

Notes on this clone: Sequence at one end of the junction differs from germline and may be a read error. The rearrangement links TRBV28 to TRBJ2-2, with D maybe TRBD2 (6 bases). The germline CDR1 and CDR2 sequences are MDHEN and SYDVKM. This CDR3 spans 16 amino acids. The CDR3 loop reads CASREGTGKNNGELFF. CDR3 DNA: TGTGCCAGCAGAGAAGGGACTGGAAAAAACAACGGGGAGCTGTTTTTT.

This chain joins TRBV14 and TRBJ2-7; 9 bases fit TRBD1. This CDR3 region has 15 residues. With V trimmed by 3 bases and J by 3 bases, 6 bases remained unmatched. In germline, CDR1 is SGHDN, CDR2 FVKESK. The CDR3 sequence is CASSQGGTGIYEQYF. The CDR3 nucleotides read TGTGCCAGCAGCCAGGGGGGGACAGGGATCTACGAGCAGTACTTC. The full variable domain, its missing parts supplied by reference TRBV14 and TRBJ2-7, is EAGVTQFPSHSVIEKGQTVTLRCDPISGHDNLYWYRRVMGKEIKFLLHFVKESKQDESGMPNNRFLAERTGGTYSTLKVQPAELEDSGVYFCASSQGGTGIYEQYFGPGTRLTVT.

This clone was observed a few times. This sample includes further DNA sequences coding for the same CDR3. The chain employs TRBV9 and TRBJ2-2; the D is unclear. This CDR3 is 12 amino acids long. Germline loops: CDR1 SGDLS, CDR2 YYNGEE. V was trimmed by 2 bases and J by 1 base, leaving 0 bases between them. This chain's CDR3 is CASSVNTGELFF. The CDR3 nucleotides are TGTGCCAGCAGCGTGAACACCGGGGAGCTGTTTTTT.

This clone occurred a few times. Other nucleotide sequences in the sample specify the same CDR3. CDR3 DNA: TGTGCCAGCAGCCTTAACAGGGCTGGAAACACCATATATTTT. Protein sequence: CASSLNRAGNTIYF. The rearrangement links TRBV6-5 to TRBJ1-3; D perhaps matches TRBD1 (6 bases). Germline assignment: CDR1 MNHEY and CDR2 SVGAGI. V lost 6 bases, J lost 2 bases, and 11 bases lay in between. CDR3 length equals 14 residues.

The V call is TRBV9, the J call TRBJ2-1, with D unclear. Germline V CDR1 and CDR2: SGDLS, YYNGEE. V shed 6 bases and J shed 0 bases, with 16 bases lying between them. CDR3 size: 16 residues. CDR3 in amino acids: CASTQRGVSSYNEQFF. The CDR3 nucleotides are TGTGCCAGCACCCAGCGTGGGGTGAGCTCCTACAATGAGCAGTTCTTC.

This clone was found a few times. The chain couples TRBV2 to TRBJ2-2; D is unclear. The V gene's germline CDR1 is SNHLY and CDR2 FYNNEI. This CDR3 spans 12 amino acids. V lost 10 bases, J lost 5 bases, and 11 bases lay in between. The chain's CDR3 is CATPSITGELFF. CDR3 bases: TGTGCCACCCCCTCAATTACCGGGGAGCTGTTTTTT.

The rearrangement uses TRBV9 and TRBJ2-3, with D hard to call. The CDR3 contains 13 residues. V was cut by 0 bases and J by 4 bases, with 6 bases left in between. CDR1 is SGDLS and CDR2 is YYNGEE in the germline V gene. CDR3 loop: CASSVEQADTQYF. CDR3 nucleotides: TGTGCCAGCAGCGTAGAGCAGGCAGATACGCAGTATTTT.

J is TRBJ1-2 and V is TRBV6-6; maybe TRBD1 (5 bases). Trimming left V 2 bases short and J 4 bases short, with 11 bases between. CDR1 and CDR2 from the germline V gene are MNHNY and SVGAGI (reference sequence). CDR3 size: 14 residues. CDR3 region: CASSYAQDLYGYTF. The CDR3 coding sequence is TGTGCCAGCAGTTACGCACAGGACCTCTATGGCTACACCTTC.

Written as DNA, the CDR3 is TGTGCCAGCAGTTTACTAGGGGTTGAGAACAATGAGCAGTTCTTC. Its translation: CASSLLGVENNEQFF. This chain links TRBV28 with TRBJ2-1; a weak D match, TRBD1 (5 bases). Trimming pared 2 bases from V and 5 bases from J, leaving 13 bases between. CDR1 is MDHEN and CDR2 is SYDVKM in the germline V gene. There are 15 residues in the CDR3. The full variable domain, completed using reference TRBV28 and TRBJ2-1, is DVKVTQSSRYLVKRTGEKVFLECVQDMDHENMFWYRQDPGLGLRLIYFSYDVKMKEKGDIPEGYSVSREKKERFSLILESASTNQTSMYLCASSLLGVENNEQFFGPGTRLTVL.

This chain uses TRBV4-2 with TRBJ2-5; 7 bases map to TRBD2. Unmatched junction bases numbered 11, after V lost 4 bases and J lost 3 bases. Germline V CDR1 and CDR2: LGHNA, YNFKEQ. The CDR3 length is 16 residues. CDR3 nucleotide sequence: TGTGCCAGCAGCCTTGGGTCTAGCGGACAAAAAGAGACCCAGTACTTC. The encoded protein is CASSLGSSGQKETQYF.

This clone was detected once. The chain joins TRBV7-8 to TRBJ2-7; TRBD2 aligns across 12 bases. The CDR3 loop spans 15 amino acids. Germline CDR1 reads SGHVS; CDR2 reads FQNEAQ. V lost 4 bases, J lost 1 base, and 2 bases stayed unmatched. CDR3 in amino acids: CASSSTSGRSYEQYF. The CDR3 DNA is TGTGCCAGCAGCTCCACTAGCGGGAGGTCCTACGAGCAGTACTTC.

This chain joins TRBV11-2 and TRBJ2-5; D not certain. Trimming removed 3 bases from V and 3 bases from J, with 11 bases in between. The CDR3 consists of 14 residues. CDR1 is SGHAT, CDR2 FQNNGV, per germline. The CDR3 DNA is TGTGCCAGCAGCTTTCGGACCCCCGAAGAGACCCAGTACTTC. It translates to CASSFRTPEETQYF.

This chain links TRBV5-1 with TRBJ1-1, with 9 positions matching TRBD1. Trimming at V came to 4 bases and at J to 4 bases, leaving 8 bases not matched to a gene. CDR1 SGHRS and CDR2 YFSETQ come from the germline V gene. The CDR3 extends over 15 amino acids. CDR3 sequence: CASSNPGTGTTEAFF. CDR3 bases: TGCGCCAGCAGCAACCCTGGGACAGGGACCACTGAAGCTTTCTTT.

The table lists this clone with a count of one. CDR3 residues: CASSLVTGAPNTEAFF. The CDR3 bases are TGTGCCAGCAGTTTGGTCACAGGGGCCCCGAACACTGAAGCTTTCTTT. The J gene is TRBJ1-1, the V gene TRBV28; 7 bases fit TRBD1. CDR1 MDHEN and CDR2 SYDVKM come from the germline V gene. CDR3 length: 16 residues. Unmatched junction bases numbered 8, after V lost 3 bases and J lost 1 base.

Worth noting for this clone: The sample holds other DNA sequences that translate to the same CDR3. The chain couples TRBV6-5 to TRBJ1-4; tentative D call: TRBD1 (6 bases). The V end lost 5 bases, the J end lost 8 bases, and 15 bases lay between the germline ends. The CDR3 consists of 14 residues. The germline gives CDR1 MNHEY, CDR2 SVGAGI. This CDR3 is CASSAPGGREKLFF. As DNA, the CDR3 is TGTGCCAGCAGTGCCCCCGGGGGCCGAGAAAAACTGTTTTTT.

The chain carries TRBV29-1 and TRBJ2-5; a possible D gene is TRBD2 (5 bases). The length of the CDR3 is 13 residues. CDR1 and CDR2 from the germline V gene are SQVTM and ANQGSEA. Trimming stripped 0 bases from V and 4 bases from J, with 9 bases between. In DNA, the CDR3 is TGCAGCGTTGAAGATTGGGAGACAGAGACCCAGTACTTC. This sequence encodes CSVEDWETETQYF.

The CDR3 spells CSVYLWGTYGYTF. The CDR3 coding sequence is TGCAGCGTCTACCTCTGGGGGACCTATGGCTACACCTTC. The gene calls are TRBV29-1 and TRBJ1-2; D possibly corresponds to TRBD1 (5 bases). The CDR3 runs 13 residues. From germline, CDR1 is SQVTM and CDR2 ANQGSEA. Deletions cut 6 bases from V and 4 bases from J, with 15 bases between.

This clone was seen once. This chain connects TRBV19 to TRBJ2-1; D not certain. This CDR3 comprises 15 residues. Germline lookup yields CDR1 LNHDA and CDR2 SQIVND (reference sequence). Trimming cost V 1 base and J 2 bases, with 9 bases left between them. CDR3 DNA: TGTGCCAGTAGTATAGCGGTTGCAGCCTACAATGAGCAGTTCTTC. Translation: CASSIAVAAYNEQFF.

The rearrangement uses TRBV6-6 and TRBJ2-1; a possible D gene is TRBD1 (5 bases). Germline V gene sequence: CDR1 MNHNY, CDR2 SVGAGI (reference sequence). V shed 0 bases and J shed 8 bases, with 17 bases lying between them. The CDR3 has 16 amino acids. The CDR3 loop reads CASSYSNWQGWDEQFF. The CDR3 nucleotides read TGTGCCAGCAGTTACTCGAATTGGCAGGGTTGGGATGAGCAGTTCTTC.